The rows below give T cell receptor beta chains drawn from one sample of a study of CD8+CD57+ T cells in acquired aplastic anemia. TCRdb reanalysed the reads using MiXCR and keeps one entry per CDR3 protein. The table includes 200,000 to 250,000 distinct CDR3 sequences, roughly 45% detected once. Sequenced material: sorted CD4+, CD8+, or CD8+CD57+ T cells (not recorded which) from PBMCs. The receptors shown here come from a human donor with aplastic anemia. Each CDR3 is given with its conserved first and last residue. A D gene is named only where the DNA matches it firmly. Clone size is shown for a subset of rows, as once, few, many or a class of expanded clone.

v_call	clone_size	d_call	j_call	cdr3_aa	cdr3_nt
TRBV25-1	.	.	TRBJ2-7	CASSQEGWGSYEQYF	TGTGCCAGCAGCCAAGAGGGTTGGGGATCCTACGAGCAGTACTTC
TRBV9	.	.	TRBJ2-5	CASSQDSATQYF	TGTGCCAGCAGCCAAGATTCGGCGACCCAGTACTTC
TRBV11-2	many	TRBD2	TRBJ2-3	CASTFFSGGGSDTQYF	TGTGCCAGCACCTTCTTTAGCGGGGGGGGCTCAGATACGCAGTATTTT
TRBV7-2	.	.	TRBJ1-2	CASSPMVGMGYTF	TGTGCCAGCAGCCCCATGGTCGGAATGGGCTACACCTTC
TRBV7-2	.	.	TRBJ2-7	CASSAPGWVEQYF	TGTGCCAGCAGCGCCCCGGGATGGGTCGAGCAGTACTTC
TRBV29-1	.	TRBD1	TRBJ2-1	CSVQGDLDEQFF	TGCAGCGTTCAGGGGGATTTGGATGAGCAGTTCTTC
TRBV3-1	many	.	TRBJ1-2	CASSQDPGYGYTF	TGTGCCAGCAGCCAAGACCCAGGCTATGGCTACACCTTC
TRBV19	many	.	TRBJ2-3	CASSMWGPLRDTQYF	TGTGCCAGTAGTATGTGGGGACCGTTGAGAGATACGCAGTATTTT
TRBV6-5	.	.	TRBJ2-7	CASSYSYGTYEQYF	TGTGCCAGCAGTTACTCGTACGGTACCTACGAGCAGTACTTC
TRBV10-3	.	TRBD1	TRBJ1-2	CAISEGQGGGYTF	TGTGCCATCAGTGAAGGACAGGGTGGTGGCTACACCTTC
TRBV6-1	.	.	TRBJ1-3	CASRSSGNTIYF	TGTGCCAGCAGAAGCTCTGGAAACACCATATATTTT
TRBV9	.	TRBD1	TRBJ2-3	CASSPEGQGSKTDTQYF	TGTGCCAGCAGCCCCGAGGGACAGGGGTCCAAAACAGATACGCAGTATTTT
TRBV7-2	many	.	TRBJ1-3	CASSLAGLIAGNTIYF	TGTGCCAGCAGCTTAGCAGGGTTGATAGCTGGAAACACCATATATTTT
TRBV19	many	.	TRBJ1-4	CASSDLRGHTNEKLFF	TGTGCCAGTAGTGACCTACGGGGTCACACTAATGAAAAACTGTTTTTT
TRBV20-1	many	.	TRBJ2-1	CSARLSAGLLNNEQFF	TGCAGTGCTAGACTCTCCGCGGGACTTTTAAACAATGAGCAGTTCTTC
TRBV15	.	.	TRBJ2-5	CATSTPGETQYF	TGTGCCACCAGCACACCGGGGGAGACCCAGTACTTC
TRBV5-1	many	TRBD1	TRBJ2-7	CASSLETGGSPYEQYF	TGCGCCAGCAGCTTGGAGACAGGGGGCAGTCCCTACGAGCAGTACTTC
TRBV2	many	.	TRBJ1-5	CASSPWVGGQPQHF	TGTGCCAGCAGTCCCTGGGTCGGCGGCCAGCCCCAGCATTTT
TRBV12-3/TRBV12-4	many	.	TRBJ2-5	CASYRALGVQETQYF	TGTGCCAGTTACCGGGCCCTCGGGGTCCAAGAGACCCAGTACTTC
TRBV20-1	many	TRBD1	TRBJ1-1	CSASQGAGNTEAFF	TGCAGTGCTAGTCAGGGGGCCGGAAACACTGAAGCTTTCTTT
TRBV4-3	.	.	TRBJ1-2	CASSHGGTPEGLSF	TGCGCCAGCAGCCATGGAGGGACACCCGAGGGTCTATCCTTC
TRBV29-1	many	.	TRBJ1-1	CSVEGEENTEAFF	TGCAGCGTTGAAGGTGAGGAGAACACTGAAGCTTTCTTT
TRBV7-2	many	.	TRBJ1-1	CASSNRAQSTEAFF	TGTGCCAGCAGCAATCGGGCCCAATCGACTGAAGCTTTCTTT
TRBV7-6	.	TRBD1	TRBJ1-1	CASSMGQGNTEAFF	TGTGCCAGCAGCATGGGACAGGGGAACACTGAAGCTTTCTTT
TRBV18	.	.	TRBJ1-1	CASSPPTRAEEGTEAFF	TGTGCCAGCTCACCACCGACAAGGGCGGAGGAGGGCACTGAAGCTTTCTTT
TRBV20-1	many	.	TRBJ1-5	CSAGAGPSNQPQHF	TGCAGTGCTGGAGCCGGGCCTAGCAATCAGCCCCAGCATTTT
TRBV20-1	.	.	TRBJ1-6	CSASSGTSMNSPLHF	TGCAGTGCTAGTTCAGGGACTAGTATGAATTCACCCCTCCACTTT
TRBV15	.	.	TRBJ1-3	CATSRDAGLAGNTIYF	TGTGCCACCAGCAGAGATGCGGGGCTGGCTGGAAACACCATATATTTT
TRBV7-2	.	.	TRBJ2-1	CASSFEGRLRDNEQFF	TGTGCCAGCAGCTTTGAAGGGCGGCTTCGGGACAATGAGCAGTTCTTC
TRBV5-1	many	.	TRBJ1-4	CASSLRPTNEKLFF	TGCGCCAGCAGCTTGAGACCAACTAATGAAAAACTGTTTTTT
TRBV10-1	.	.	TRBJ2-1	CASSSDGPTMGQFF	TGCGCCAGCAGCTCGGACGGTCCTACAATGGGGCAGTTCTTC
TRBV6-5	many	TRBD1	TRBJ2-5	CASSTGGEPIETQYF	TGTGCCAGCAGCACAGGGGGCGAACCGATAGAGACCCAGTACTTC
TRBV6-5	.	.	TRBJ1-2	CASSYSGGAWDGYTF	TGTGCCAGCAGTTACTCGGGGGGGGCCTGGGATGGCTACACCTTC
TRBV29-1	many	TRBD1	TRBJ2-1	CSVDRGRGEQFF	TGCAGCGTTGACAGGGGGCGGGGTGAGCAGTTCTTC
TRBV7-9	.	TRBD2	TRBJ2-1	CASSPRRLAGGHPTQFF	TGTGCCAGCAGCCCGCGCCGACTAGCGGGGGGACACCCAACGCAGTTCTTC
TRBV25-1	.	.	TRBJ1-4	CASSDWTAENEKLFF	TGTGCCAGCAGTGATTGGACGGCGGAAAATGAAAAACTGTTTTTT
TRBV20-1	many	TRBD2	TRBJ2-1	CSAGLGSGGANEQFF	TGCAGTGCTGGCTTGGGTAGCGGGGGGGCGAATGAGCAGTTCTTC